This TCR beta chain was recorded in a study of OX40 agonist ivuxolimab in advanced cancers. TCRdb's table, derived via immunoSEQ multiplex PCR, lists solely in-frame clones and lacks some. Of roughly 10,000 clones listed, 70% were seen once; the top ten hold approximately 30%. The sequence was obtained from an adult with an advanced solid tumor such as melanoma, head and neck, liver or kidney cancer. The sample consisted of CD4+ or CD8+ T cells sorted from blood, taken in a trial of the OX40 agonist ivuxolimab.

Here the CDR3 reads CASGPGAGDYEQYF. CDR3 DNA sequence: TGTGCCAGTGGCCCCGGGGCGGGGGACTACGAGCAGTACTTC. The chain combines TRBV19 with TRBJ2-7; 7 bases line up with TRBD2. Germline values: CDR1 LNHDA, CDR2 SQIVND (reference sequence). The CDR3 extends over 14 amino acids. V lost 8 bases and J lost 3; bases outside the gene matches: 10.